The 9 T cell receptor beta chains below all came from one sample that was sequenced in a study of shared T cell receptors in the human thymus. Repertoires were generated with immunoSEQ multiplex PCR, while TCRdb's copy carries only in-frame clones and drops some. The data hold some 400,000 clones, with just under 95% observed a single time. The sample comprised thymocytes. All receptors derive from a human donor.

CDR3 loop: CASSHSPRGVRADTQYF. CDR3 nucleotide sequence: TGTGCCAGCAGCCACTCCCCTCGGGGGGTACGGGCAGATACGCAGTATTTT. V and J are TRBV4-2 and TRBJ2-3, with 7 nucleotides matching TRBD2. Losses at the gene ends were 3 bases for V and 4 bases for J; bases not matched to a gene: 13. This CDR3 is built from 17 residues. Germline V CDR1 and CDR2: LGHNA, YNFKEQ.

The V gene is TRBV7-6, the J gene TRBJ1-1; 7 bases are shared with TRBD1. The CDR3 runs 15 residues. Germline V lookup: CDR1 SGHVS, CDR2 FNYEAQ. With 1 base clipped from V and 8 bases from J, the junction kept 10 bases outside the gene matches. CDR3 sequence reads: CASSLDDRASKEAFF. CDR3 nucleotide sequence: TGTGCCAGCAGCTTAGATGACAGGGCCTCGAAGGAAGCTTTCTTT. The whole variable domain, filled in from reference TRBV7-6 and TRBJ1-1, reads GAGVSQSPRYKVTKRGQDVALRCDPISGHVSLYWYRQALGQGPEFLTYFNYEAQQDKSGLPNDRFSAERPEGSISTLTIQRTEQRDSAMYRCASSLDDRASKEAFFGQGTRLTVV.

The CDR3: CASSLLGREDTQYF. The DNA for the CDR3 is TGTGCCAGCAGCTTGTTAGGGAGGGAAGATACGCAGTATTTT. This chain connects TRBV5-4 to TRBJ2-3; 7 bases align to TRBD2. Germline loops: CDR1 SGHNT, CDR2 YYREEE (reference sequence). After removal of 1 base from V and 5 bases from J, the junction contained 4 bases not matched to a gene. The CDR3 has 14 residues.

This clone is a singleton in its sample. The chain combines TRBV6-5 with TRBJ2-7; D unclear. The CDR3 totals 12 residues. V lost 6 bases to trimming and J lost 6 bases, with 12 bases between them. Germline V lookup: CDR1 MNHEY, CDR2 SVGAGI. CDR3 bases: TGTGCCAGCAGCCCCCAAGGGCCCGAGCAGTACTTC. It codes for CASSPQGPEQYF.

The chain couples TRBV6-1 to TRBJ2-2; TRBD1 is a possible D gene (6 bases). V lost 11 bases and J lost 6, with 22 bases in between. Germline-derived CDR1 and CDR2 are MNHNS and SASEGT. The CDR3 runs to 15 residues. CDR3 bases: TGTGCCTCCCCACCGGGACACCGAGGTTCCGGGGAGCTGTTTTTT. As protein: CASPPGHRGSGELFF.

The chain combines TRBV7-3 with TRBJ1-1; D is ambiguous. The CDR3 has 13 amino acids. Germline lookup yields CDR1 SGHTA and CDR2 FQGTGA. The germline V and J ends were trimmed by 8 bases and 1 base, with 11 bases remaining between them. CDR3 bases: TGTGCCAGCGGCCTCGACGGGAACACTGAAGCTTTCTTT. Its protein is CASGLDGNTEAFF.

The V call is TRBV28, the J call TRBJ1-1, with unresolved D. CDR3 length: 12 residues. CDR1 is MDHEN, CDR2 SYDVKM, per germline. V was shortened by 6 bases and J by 0 bases, with 5 bases between the two germline ends. The CDR3 here is CASRGMNTEAFF. CDR3 DNA: TGTGCCAGCAGGGGCATGAACACTGAAGCTTTCTTT.

The chain couples TRBV7-2 to TRBJ2-7, with D unclear. This CDR3 spans 11 amino acids. V was shortened by 0 bases and J by 7 bases, with 4 bases between the two germline ends. Germline CDR1 reads SGHTA; CDR2 reads FQGNSA. This CDR3 reads CASSLAGEQYF. DNA of the CDR3: TGTGCCAGCAGCTTAGCGGGTGAGCAGTACTTC.

CDR3 residues: CASSLGDYSSRGEQFF. The CDR3 DNA reads TGTGCCAGCAGCTTGGGCGATTACTCCTCCAGAGGTGAGCAGTTCTTC. This chain connects TRBV7-9 to TRBJ2-1; unclear D gene. V shed 3 bases and J shed 9 bases, with 21 bases lying between them. The germline V gene encodes CDR1 SEHNR and CDR2 FQNEAQ (reference sequence). This CDR3 has 16 residues.